This TCR beta chain was found in a study of graft-versus-host responses after intestinal transplantation. Data came from immunoSEQ multiplex PCR; TCRdb stores just in-frame clones and leaves some out. The table includes approximately 89,000 clones, around nine tenths detected once. Details on this clone: Its antigen is as yet unknown.

The CDR3 covers 15 residues. Losses at the gene ends were 2 bases for V and 5 bases for J; bases not matched to a gene: 5. Germline values: CDR1 LGHNA, CDR2 YNFKEQ. The sequencing here drew on unstimulated CD4+ T cells sorted from spleen or lymph node cells, taken before intestinal transplant. V is TRBV4-2 and J is TRBJ2-1; 8 bases are a match to TRBD1. The receptor was isolated from a human donor who received an intestinal transplant. The CDR3, as DNA: TGTGCCAGCAGCCAAACCGGGACAGGTAACAATGAGCAGTTCTTC. Its translation is CASSQTGTGNNEQFF.